This T cell receptor (beta chain) originates from a study of T-cell reconstitution after alpha-beta-depleted transplantation in children. During its preparation, the TCRbeta library received unique molecular identifiers. One entry per CDR3 protein results from TCRdb running MiXCR on the PCR reads. This sample has around 210,000 distinct CDR3 sequences, with 6.6% found just once. Study-level findings and limits: Reports say that about two months after transplant, the alpha-beta T cells came out of several hundred graft clones that had expanded.

This clonotype was counted ten times or more. What it recognizes is unknown. V lost 1 base, J lost 7 bases, and 20 bases lay in between. This CDR3 contains 17 residues. The germline V gene has CDR1 LGHDT and CDR2 YNNKEL (reference sequence). V gene TRBV3-1 combines with J gene TRBJ2-1; D perhaps matches TRBD1 (5 bases). This specimen was PBMCs, taken before TCRalphabeta/CD19-depleted stem cell transplant. This clonotype was sampled from a boy between 2 and 15 years old with acute lymphoblastic leukemia, due to receive a stem cell transplant. The CDR3 nucleotides are TGTGCCAGCAGCCAAGTCGACGGGCAGGGAATTCGGAATGAGCAGTTCTTC. Its translation: CASSQVDGQGIRNEQFF.